This T cell receptor (beta chain) originates from a study of blood T cell repertoires in COVID-19. Study in general: Material from acute and convalescent COVID-19 was sourced from the United States, Italy and Spain. Nucleic acid was either cDNA or gDNA, and it came from T cells, B-cell-depleted T cells, or PBMCs.

The authors' processing: Amplification from reference gene primers served as the basis for estimated nucleated cell counts. Only in-frame clones appear in the TCRdb table, and some are missing; sequencing was by immunoSEQ multiplex PCR. Clone size and V and J calls were adopted from that table, with D and trimming inferred from the DNA. The sample holds roughly 160,000 clones; roughly 85% are singletons and the top ten take about 1%. V gave up 3 bases and J gave up 0 bases; unmatched junction bases: 1. CDR3 size: 14 residues. The germline V gene encodes CDR1 MGHRA and CDR2 YSYEKL. The sample consisted of peripheral blood. The clonotype originates from a middle-aged man with acute or convalescent COVID-19. This chain links TRBV4-1 with TRBJ2-7, with 8 bases aligning to TRBD1. The CDR3 loop is CASSHGTGSYEQYF. In nucleotides, the CDR3 is TGCGCCAGCAGCCATGGGACAGGCTCCTACGAGCAGTACTTC.